These T cell receptor beta chains were read from a single sample in a study of T cell repertoires in cytomegalovirus infection. Antigens for these TCRs are unknown. TCRdb reanalysed the reads using MiXCR and keeps one entry per CDR3 protein. The table shows about 360,000 distinct CDR3 sequences, with about 35% occurring only once. This sample comprised cultured PBMCs, obtained from culture after CMV antigen stimulation. Receptor source: a human donor in good health (CMV status not recorded). Some clones in this sample may be carry-over from other donors' samples. The CDR3 runs from the conserved cysteine through the conserved F or W. Each record gives: D gene, J gene, V gene, clone size, CDR3 DNA, CDR3 protein. A D gene is named only where the DNA matches it firmly. Clone size is given for some rows only: seen once, a few or many times, or a class if the clone is expanded.

>-|TRBJ1-2|TRBV20-1|few
TGCAGTGCTAGCCCCGGGACCGAATACTATGGCTACACCTTC
CSASPGTEYYGYTF
>-|TRBJ2-7|TRBV20-1|many
TGCAGTGCTGGCCGGCTCCATCGGTCCTACGAGCAGTACTTC
CSAGRLHRSYEQYF
>-|TRBJ2-2|TRBV10-3|few
TGTGCCATCAGCAGTACCGGGGAGCTGTTTTTT
CAISSTGELFF
>-|TRBJ2-5|TRBV7-8|few
TGTGCCAGCAGCTTAGCCCGACAGGGAGGGTACGAGACCCAGTACTTC
CASSLARQGGYETQYF
>TRBD2|TRBJ2-7|TRBV6-5|-
TGTGCCAGCAGTTACTCGACGGTTTGGCACGGGACTAGCGGGAGGGCCCCCAATTACGAGCAGTACTTC
CASSYSTVWHGTSGRAPNYEQYF
>-|TRBJ1-1|TRBV6-1|-
TGTGCCAGCAGTGAAAACCAGATGAACACTGAAGCTTTCTTT
CASSENQMNTEAFF
>-|TRBJ2-3|TRBV14|-
TGTGCCAGCAGCCAAGCCCCGATGAGTTGGCCGAGCACAGATACGCAGTATTTT
CASSQAPMSWPSTDTQYF
>TRBD1|TRBJ1-4|TRBV12-3/TRBV12-4|-
TGTGCCAGCAAGGACAGGGCTGGGGAAAAACTGTTTTTT
CASKDRAGEKLFF
>-|TRBJ1-4|TRBV11-2|few
TGTGCCAGCAGCCAGAATGAAAAACTGTTTTTT
CASSQNEKLFF
>TRBD1|TRBJ1-1|TRBV12-3/TRBV12-4|few
TGTGCCAGCTCCGGGCAGGGGGCGCCGGTCACTGAAGCTTTCTTT
CASSGQGAPVTEAFF
>-|TRBJ2-2|TRBV3-1|-
TGTGCCAGCATGAAGAGGGCCGGGGAGCTGTTTTTT
CASMKRAGELFF
>TRBD1|TRBJ2-2|TRBV12-3/TRBV12-4|few
TGTGCCAGCAGCCACCGGGACAGGGGCTTTACCACCGGGGAGCTGTTTTTT
CASSHRDRGFTTGELFF
>TRBD1|TRBJ2-6|TRBV7-9|-
TGTGCCAGCAGCTTACCAGGGGGCTTAAGGCTCTCTGGGGCCAACGTCCTGACTTTC
CASSLPGGLRLSGANVLTF
>TRBD2|TRBJ2-1|TRBV28|-
TGTGCCAGCAGTATAGCGGGAGGGAATGAGCAGTTCTTC
CASSIAGGNEQFF
>-|TRBJ2-1|TRBV25-1|few
TGTGCCAGTACATACTCCGGGGGAAGGAATGAGCAGTTCTTC
CASTYSGGRNEQFF
>-|TRBJ2-2|TRBV6-5|few
TGTGCCAGCAGTCGCGACAACTTGAACACCGGGGAGCTGTTTTTT
CASSRDNLNTGELFF
>TRBD2|TRBJ2-2|TRBV4-3|-
TGCGCCAGCAGCCTTAGCGGGAGCCCCACCGGGGAGCTGTTTTTT
CASSLSGSPTGELFF
>-|TRBJ2-7|TRBV7-9|few
TGTGCCAGCAGCTTAGATGGCCGAGGGGAGCAGTACTTC
CASSLDGRGEQYF
>-|TRBJ2-1|TRBV7-2|-
TGTGCCAGCAGCTTGGACAATTACTCCTACAATGAGCAGTTCTTC
CASSLDNYSYNEQFF
>TRBD2|TRBJ2-1|TRBV7-2|many
TGTGCCAGCAGCTTAAGCCTAGCGGTCAATGAGCAGTTCTTC
CASSLSLAVNEQFF
>-|TRBJ1-5|TRBV4-1|few
TGCGCCAGCAGCCAAGAGGCAGGGAACGATCAGCCCCAGCATTTT
CASSQEAGNDQPQHF
>-|TRBJ2-1|TRBV15|-
TGTGCCACCAGCCGGGAGTGGGGGTCATTTGAGCAGTTCTTC
CATSREWGSFEQFF
>-|TRBJ1-6|TRBV18|-
TGTGCCAGCTCACCGGACGGAAATAATTCACCCCTCCACTTT
CASSPDGNNSPLHF
>TRBD2|TRBJ2-7|TRBV7-2|many
TGTGCCAGCAGTTTAACTAGCGGGAGCCCGGGGGAGCAGTACTTC
CASSLTSGSPGEQYF
>-|TRBJ1-3|TRBV7-2|many
TGTGCCAGCAGCTTAGCTCAGGGTGGCTCTGGAAACACCATATATTTT
CASSLAQGGSGNTIYF
>-|TRBJ1-2|TRBV2|-
TGTGCCAGCAGTGTCGGGGGTGGAGGCTATGGCTACACCTTC
CASSVGGGGYGYTF
>TRBD1|TRBJ1-2|TRBV19|-
TGTGCCAGTAGTATAGCCGGGACAGGCGGCTATGGCTACACCTTC
CASSIAGTGGYGYTF
>-|TRBJ1-2|TRBV12-3/TRBV12-4|-
TGTGCCAGCAGTTTACGGAGAAACTATGGCTACACCTTC
CASSLRRNYGYTF
>-|TRBJ2-6|TRBV7-2|many
TGTGCCAGCAGACAAACCGGGGCTGGGGCCAACGTCCTGACTTTC
CASRQTGAGANVLTF
>TRBD1|TRBJ2-1|TRBV28|few
TGTGCCAGCGGAGGGGGGGGACAGGGCTACAATGAGCAGTTCTTC
CASGGGGQGYNEQFF
>-|TRBJ1-3|TRBV7-2|few
TGTGCCAGCAGCTCACAGGATAGAAGAAACACCATATATTTT
CASSSQDRRNTIYF
>TRBD1|TRBJ2-1|TRBV7-4|-
TGTGCCAGCAGCCGACCGGGACAGGGCTACAATGAGCAGTTCTTC
CASSRPGQGYNEQFF
>-|TRBJ2-1|TRBV6-1|many
TGTGCCAGCAGCTCCCAGGGAGCTAGAGGAAGGCAGTTCTTC
CASSSQGARGRQFF
>-|TRBJ2-1|TRBV28|-
TGTGCCAGCAGTCCCAAGGATGAGCAGTTCTTC
CASSPKDEQFF
>-|TRBJ2-7|TRBV7-2|few
TGTGCCAGCAGCCCCCGGGTGGGACACACTTCCTACGAGCAGTACTTC
CASSPRVGHTSYEQYF
>-|TRBJ2-7|TRBV28|-
TGTGCCAGCAGTTCGACAGGCATGACGTCCTACGAGCAGTACTTC
CASSSTGMTSYEQYF
>-|TRBJ1-2|TRBV29-1|-
TGCAGCGTTGGCAATAACTATGGCTACACCTTC
CSVGNNYGYTF
>-|TRBJ1-3|TRBV6-2/TRBV6-3|few
TGTGCCAGCAGTTACGCGACATTCGGAAACACCATATATTTT
CASSYATFGNTIYF
>-|TRBJ2-1|TRBV7-9|few
TGTGCCAGCAGCTTAGCGGTGTCACCCTCTAGGGATGAGCAGTTCTTC
CASSLAVSPSRDEQFF